This paragraph reports one TCR beta chain. The data were taken from a study of blood T cell repertoires in COVID-19. V lost 5 bases and J lost 8; bases outside the gene matches: 9. The CDR3 has 14 residues. Germline V lookup: CDR1 SGHDT, CDR2 YYEEEE. Profiled with immunoSEQ multiplex PCR; TCRdb holds only in-frame clones, not every one. The repertoire has roughly 210,000 clones, less than 90% of them found once; the top ten carry under 2%. The rearrangement joins TRBV5-6 to TRBJ1-4; TRBD1 matches at 7 bases. The clonotype originates from a man aged 65 to 85 with acute or convalescent COVID-19. Sequencing used peripheral blood. This chain's CDR3 is CASSLTGVYEKLFF. In nucleotides, the CDR3 is TGTGCCAGCAGTCTCACAGGGGTTTACGAAAAACTGTTTTTT.